There are a few counts of the clone carrying this T cell receptor beta chain. The entry originates in a study of T cells in Graves' hyperthyroidism and ophthalmopathy. Germline V gene data show CDR1 as SQVTM and CDR2 as ANQGSEA. The CDR3 totals 15 residues. V was shortened by 1 base and J by 3 bases, with 12 bases between the two germline ends. RNA transcripts served as the template for amplifying TCR beta CDR3 regions. The HTBI primer set was used in a first-round RT-PCR of the TCR CDR3. TCRdb independently ran MiXCR on the multiplex PCR reads; one entry per CDR3 protein. The sample lists hundreds of thousands of distinct CDR3 sequences, roughly 17% occurring once. The authors obtained PBMCs from more than 9.5 ml of fresh peripheral blood.

The V gene is TRBV29-1, the J gene TRBJ1-4; no clear D gene. The specimen was blood. The TCR originated in a young woman with Graves' ophthalmopathy. CDR3 residues: CSVEGMRPANEKLFF. The CDR3 DNA reads TGCAGCGTTGAAGGAATGAGGCCCGCTAATGAAAAACTGTTTTTT.